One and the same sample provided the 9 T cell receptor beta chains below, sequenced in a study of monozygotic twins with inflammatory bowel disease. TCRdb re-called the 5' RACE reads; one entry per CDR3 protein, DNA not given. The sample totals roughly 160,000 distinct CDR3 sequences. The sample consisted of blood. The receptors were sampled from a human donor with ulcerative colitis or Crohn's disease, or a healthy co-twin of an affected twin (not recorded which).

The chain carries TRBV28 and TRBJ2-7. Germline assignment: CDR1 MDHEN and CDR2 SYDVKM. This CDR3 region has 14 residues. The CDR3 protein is CASSVTRDPYEQYF.

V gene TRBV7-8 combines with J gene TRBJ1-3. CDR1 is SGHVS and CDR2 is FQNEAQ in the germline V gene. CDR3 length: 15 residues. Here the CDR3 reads CASSLNMGSGNTIYF.

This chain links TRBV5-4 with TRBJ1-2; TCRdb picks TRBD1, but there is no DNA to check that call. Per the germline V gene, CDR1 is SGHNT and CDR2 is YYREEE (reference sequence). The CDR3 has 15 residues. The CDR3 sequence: CASSYGTGTIYGYTF.

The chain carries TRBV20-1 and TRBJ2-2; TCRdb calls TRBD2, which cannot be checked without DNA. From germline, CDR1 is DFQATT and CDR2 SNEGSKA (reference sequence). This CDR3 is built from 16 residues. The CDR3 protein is CSASQAGVYNTGELFF.

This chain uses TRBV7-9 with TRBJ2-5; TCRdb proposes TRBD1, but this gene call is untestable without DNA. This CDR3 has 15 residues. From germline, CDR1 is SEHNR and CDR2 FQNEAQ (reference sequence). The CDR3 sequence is CASSLGTGVLKTQYF.

The CDR3 reads CASSLRQTTTNEKLFF. The chain couples TRBV27 to TRBJ1-4; TCRdb designates TRBD1, a call that cannot be tested without DNA. Germline lookup yields CDR1 MNHEY and CDR2 SMNVEV (reference sequence). The CDR3 runs to 16 residues.

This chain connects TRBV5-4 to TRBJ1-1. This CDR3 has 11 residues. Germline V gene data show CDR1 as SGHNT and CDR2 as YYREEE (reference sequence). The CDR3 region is CASSLEHEAFF. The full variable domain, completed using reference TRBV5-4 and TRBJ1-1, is ETGVTQSPTHLIKTRGQQVTLRCSSQSGHNTVSWYQQALGQGPQFIFQYYREEENGRGNFPPRFSGLQFPNYSSELNVNALELDDSALYLCASSLEHEAFFGQGTRLTVV.

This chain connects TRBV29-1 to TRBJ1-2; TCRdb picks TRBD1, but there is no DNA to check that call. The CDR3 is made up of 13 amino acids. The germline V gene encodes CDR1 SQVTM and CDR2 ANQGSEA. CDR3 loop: CSVGQNSNYGYTF. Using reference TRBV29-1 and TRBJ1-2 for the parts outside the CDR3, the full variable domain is SAVISQKPSRDICQRGTSLTIQCQVDSQVTMMFWYRQQPGQSLTLIATANQGSEATYESGFVIDKFPISRPNLTFSTLTVSNMSPEDSSIYLCSVGQNSNYGYTFGSGTRLTVV.

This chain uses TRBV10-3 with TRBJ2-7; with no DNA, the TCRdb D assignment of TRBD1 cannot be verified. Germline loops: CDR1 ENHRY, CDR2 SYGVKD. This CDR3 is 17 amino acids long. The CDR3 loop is CAITEAPGQGTTYEQYF.